These 19 T cell receptor beta chains originate from one sample sequenced in a study of blood T cell repertoires in COVID-19 (TCRdb year 2020). Libraries were constructed by the immunoSEQ multiplex PCR assay. Drawn from immuneACCESS, this table holds only the in-frame rearrangements with V and J called that TCRdb kept. Clones are partly lost; checked studies trace under half to an unresolved V gene and leave the rest unexplained. Within this sample are around 58,000 clones, with more than 70% of them counted one time only. The ten most abundant clones make up around 9.1% of the sample. Sequences were obtained from PBMCs or T cells enriched from blood (not recorded which). The receptors derive from a woman aged 40 to 50 who had recovered from COVID-19.

This chain links TRBV5-1 with TRBJ1-4, with TRBD1 identical over 7 bases. CDR3 length: 14 amino acids. With 0 bases clipped from V and 6 bases from J, the junction kept 2 bases outside the gene matches. Germline assignment: CDR1 SGHRS and CDR2 YFSETQ. In nucleotides, the CDR3 is TGCGCCAGCAGCTTGGTAGGGGGCGATGAAAAACTGTTTTTT. It translates to CASSLVGGDEKLFF.

This chain links TRBV3-1 (or the pseudogene TRBV3-2) with TRBJ1-1; TRBD1 is a possible D gene (6 bases). V dropped 4 bases and J dropped 4 bases, with 16 bases sitting between them. The germline gives CDR1 LGHDT, CDR2 YNNKEL (reference sequence). The CDR3 runs 15 residues. CDR3 sequence reads: CASSPHRQAPTEAFF. CDR3 DNA: TGTGCCAGCAGCCCCCACCGACAGGCCCCCACTGAAGCTTTCTTT.

V and J are TRBV7-9 and TRBJ1-6; TRBD1 might be the D (6 bases). Per the germline V gene, CDR1 is SEHNR and CDR2 is FQNEAQ (reference sequence). Trimming cost V 1 base and J 11 bases, with 9 bases left between them. There are 13 residues in the CDR3. CDR3 in amino acids: CASSLGTAAPLHF. CDR3 nucleotide sequence: TGTGCCAGCAGCTTAGGGACAGCGGCACCCCTCCACTTT.

The CDR3 spells CASSLGQGRPDTQYF. CDR3 nucleotide sequence: TGTGCCAGCAGCTTAGGACAGGGGCGGCCAGATACGCAGTATTTT. The gene calls are TRBV5-4 and TRBJ2-3, with TRBD1 identical over 9 bases. CDR3 length: 15 residues. V lost 2 bases and J lost 4; bases outside the gene matches: 5. Germline V gene data show CDR1 as SGHNT and CDR2 as YYREEE (reference sequence).

J is TRBJ1-6 and V is TRBV7-3, with D maybe TRBD1 (6 bases). The V gene lost 5 bases and the J gene lost 3 bases, with 11 bases spanning the gap. Per germline, CDR1 SGHTA and CDR2 FQGTGA. The CDR3 sequence is 15 residues long. CDR3 region: CASSQDSVYNSPLHF. CDR3 in DNA: TGTGCCAGCAGCCAGGACAGTGTCTATAATTCACCCCTCCACTTT.

In its sample, this clone was seen a few times. The chain combines TRBV5-4 with TRBJ1-6, with D maybe TRBD1 (5 bases). Germline lookup yields CDR1 SGHNT and CDR2 YYREEE (reference sequence). The CDR3 has 15 residues. Trimming pared 4 bases from V and 9 bases from J, leaving 17 bases between. CDR3 amino acids: CASSPSRGESSPLHF. The DNA of the CDR3 is TGTGCCAGCAGCCCTAGCCGGGGGGAGTCTTCACCCCTCCACTTT.

The V and J genes are TRBV11-2 and TRBJ1-2; D may be TRBD1 (6 bases). The CDR3 loop spans 16 amino acids. The germline gives CDR1 SGHAT, CDR2 FQNNGV. V lost 5 bases to trimming and J lost 0 bases, with 16 bases between them. CDR3 sequence: CASSSPGTHTNYGYTF. The DNA for the CDR3 is TGTGCCAGCAGCAGCCCCGGGACACATACTAACTATGGCTACACCTTC.

The chain recombines TRBV18 with TRBJ1-5; D may be TRBD1 (6 bases). CDR1 and CDR2 from the germline V gene are KGHSH and LQKENI. The V gene lost 2 bases and the J gene lost 3 bases, with 14 bases spanning the gap. CDR3 length equals 16 residues. The DNA for the CDR3 is TGTGCCAGCTCACCAGGACGGGACATTCCCAATCAGCCCCAGCATTTT. Translated, it gives CASSPGRDIPNQPQHF.

The chain links TRBV18 to TRBJ1-2; 11 bases are a match to TRBD1. After removal of 4 bases from V and 5 bases from J, the junction contained 9 bases not matched to a gene. The CDR3 spans 16 residues. Germline assignment: CDR1 KGHSH and CDR2 LQKENI. CDR3 protein: CASSRAGTGGEYGYTF. As DNA, the CDR3 is TGTGCCAGCTCACGAGCCGGGACAGGGGGAGAATATGGCTACACCTTC.

The V gene is TRBV6-1, the J gene TRBJ2-5; TRBD2 aligns across 9 bases. Germline loops: CDR1 MNHNS, CDR2 SASEGT. The CDR3 runs 18 residues. J gave up 2 bases and V 3 bases, and 13 bases lay outside the gene matches. The CDR3 coding sequence is TGTGCCAGCAGTGAGGAACGTACCGGGACTAGCTCTCAAGAGACCCAGTACTTC. Amino acids: CASSEERTGTSSQETQYF.

There are many counts of this clone. The V and J genes are TRBV4-2 and TRBJ1-4; 9 bases map to TRBD1. The J segment lost 5 bases and the V segment lost 0 bases, leaving 4 bases of the junction unmatched. The CDR3 loop spans 16 amino acids. Germline lookup yields CDR1 LGHNA and CDR2 YNFKEQ. Written as DNA, the CDR3 is TGTGCCAGCAGCCAAGAGACCGGACAGGGGAATGAAAAACTGTTTTTT. Translated: CASSQETGQGNEKLFF.

The CDR3 DNA reads TGTGCCAGCAGCCCCGTAACTGGGGCCAACGTCCTGACTTTC. This encodes CASSPVTGANVLTF. J is TRBJ2-6 and V is TRBV11-2; D ambiguous. Trimming pared 5 bases from V and 2 bases from J, leaving 7 bases between. Germline CDR1 SGHAT, CDR2 FQNNGV. The CDR3 runs 14 residues.

This sequence joins TRBV3-1 (or the pseudogene TRBV3-2) and TRBJ2-7, with D possibly matching TRBD2 (7 bases). Trimming took 1 base from V and 4 from J, leaving 17 bases between them. The CDR3 is 16 residues long. Germline V gene sequence: CDR1 LGHDT, CDR2 YNNKEL (reference sequence). CDR3 region: CASSQGQRGARYEQYF. CDR3 nucleotides: TGTGCCAGCAGCCAAGGTCAACGGGGGGCCCGATACGAGCAGTACTTC.

The CDR3 DNA is TGTGCCAGCAGTCGACAGGGAGCAGAGACCCAGTACTTC. Amino acids: CASSRQGAETQYF. This sequence joins TRBV12-3 or TRBV12-4 and TRBJ2-5; TRBD1 aligns across 7 bases. The junction had 4 bases not matched to a gene; V was cut back by 5 bases and J by 4 bases. The CDR3 covers 13 residues.

V usage is TRBV4-2 and J usage is TRBJ1-6, with D unresolved. The CDR3 covers 16 residues. The V end was cut by 1 base, the J end by 8 bases, with 15 bases between. CDR1 is LGHNA and CDR2 is YNFKEQ in the germline V gene. CDR3 residues: CASSQVGPSWDSPLHF. Written as DNA, the CDR3 is TGTGCCAGCAGCCAAGTCGGCCCTAGTTGGGATTCACCCCTCCACTTT.

This sequence joins TRBV20-1 and TRBJ2-5; TRBD2 matches 9 bases. Germline assignment: CDR1 DFQATT and CDR2 SNEGSKA (reference sequence). Losses at the gene ends were 3 bases for V and 5 bases for J; bases not matched to a gene: 10. The CDR3 runs to 15 residues. The DNA of the CDR3 is TGCAGTGCTAGTTGGCGGGGGGGTCTACTCGAGACCCAGTACTTC. This translates into CSASWRGGLLETQYF.

The chain employs TRBV7-9 and TRBJ1-6; no clear D gene. Germline V gene data show CDR1 as SEHNR and CDR2 as FQNEAQ (reference sequence). CDR3 size: 15 residues. V shed 0 bases and J shed 10 bases, with 13 bases lying between them. CDR3 residues: CASSLAGVYESPLHF. The CDR3 DNA is TGTGCCAGCAGCTTAGCGGGAGTTTACGAGTCACCCCTCCACTTT.

The rearrangement uses TRBV7-8 and TRBJ1-3; D is perhaps TRBD1 (6 bases). The CDR3 has 17 amino acids. Germline assignment: CDR1 SGHVS and CDR2 FQNEAQ. V gave up 1 base and J gave up 0 bases, with 13 bases separating them. CDR3 region: CASSLVPQGTSGNTIYF. The CDR3 DNA is TGTGCCAGCAGCTTAGTCCCTCAGGGGACCTCTGGAAACACCATATATTTT.

The CDR3 DNA sequence: TGTGCCAGCAGCTTAGGATCCCGGGTCTCCACCGGGGAGCTGTTTTTT. Translating it yields CASSLGSRVSTGELFF. This sequence joins TRBV5-4 and TRBJ2-2, with no clear D. This CDR3 contains 16 residues. V was cut by 2 bases and J by 4 bases, with 15 bases left in between. CDR1 is SGHNT and CDR2 is YYREEE in the germline V gene (reference sequence). The full variable domain, rest sourced from reference TRBV5-4 and TRBJ2-2, is ETGVTQSPTHLIKTRGQQVTLRCSSQSGHNTVSWYQQALGQGPQFIFQYYREEENGRGNFPPRFSGLQFPNYSSELNVNALELDDSALYLCASSLGSRVSTGELFFGEGSRLTVL.